These T cell receptor beta chains were read from a single sample in a study of vaccination and CD4 T cells after COVID-19. TCRdb re-analysed the PCR reads in MiXCR, keeping a single row per CDR3 protein. The table shows around 10,000 distinct CDR3 sequences, with 32% occurring only once. Antigens for these TCRs are unknown. Specimen: CD4+ T cells from blood, cultured in vitro. Source of these receptors: a human donor in good health. Each CDR3 is given with its conserved first and last residue. D genes are given only for firm matches. Size values are once, few and many counts, or a class for expanded clones, and some rows have none.

J gene | V gene | clone size | D gene | CDR3 DNA | CDR3 protein
TRBJ1-4 | TRBV28 | NA | TRBD1 | TGTGCCAGCAGTTTGCGTGACAGGGCTTCTAGGGAAAAACTGTTTTTT | CASSLRDRASREKLFF
TRBJ1-1 | TRBV7-6 | NA | TRBD1 | TGTGCCAGCAGGAATACAGGGGCCACTGAAGCTTTCTTT | CASRNTGATEAFF
TRBJ2-3 | TRBV19 | once | NA | TGTGCCAGTAGTATTATAGGGTCAGATACGCAGTATTTT | CASSIIGSDTQYF
TRBJ2-5 | TRBV20-1 | NA | NA | TGCAGTGCGGAATTCCAAGAGACCCAGTACTTC | CSAEFQETQYF
TRBJ2-7 | TRBV11-2 | NA | NA | TGTGCCAGCAGCCCGATGAAGACAGGATGGTACGAGCAGTACTTC | CASSPMKTGWYEQYF
TRBJ2-4 | TRBV20-1 | few | NA | TGCAGTGCTAGTGTCACACGGCAAAACATTCAGTACTTC | CSASVTRQNIQYF
TRBJ1-1 | TRBV18 | few | TRBD1 | TGTGCCAGCTCCCCAGACAGGGAATGCGCTTTCTTT | CASSPDRECAFF
TRBJ1-1 | TRBV5-1 | NA | NA | TGCGCCAGCAGCTTGCAGACAGGTTCTGAAGCTTTCTTT | CASSLQTGSEAFF
TRBJ1-1 | TRBV29-1 | NA | NA | TGCAGCGCTAGGGCCTATGGCGGGAACACTGAAGCTTTCTTT | CSARAYGGNTEAFF
TRBJ1-2 | TRBV4-3 | NA | NA | TGCGCCAGCAGCCAAAAACAGGGCGTTAACTATGGCTACACCTTC | CASSQKQGVNYGYTF
TRBJ1-5 | TRBV27 | NA | TRBD1 | TGTGCCAGCAGTGCGCGACAGGGGAGGATTCAGCCCCAGCATTTT | CASSARQGRIQPQHF
TRBJ2-1 | TRBV6-1 | NA | NA | TGTGCCAGCAGTGAATCGGGGAGCTCCTACAATGAGCAGTTCTTC | CASSESGSSYNEQFF
TRBJ1-6 | TRBV5-1 | NA | NA | TGCGCCAGCAGCTTGGGGGCTTCCTATAATTCACCCCTCCACTTT | CASSLGASYNSPLHF
TRBJ2-5 | TRBV5-6 | NA | NA | TGTGCCAGCAGCTTCCGCAACGCGGAGGAGGAGACCCAGTACTTC | CASSFRNAEEETQYF
TRBJ2-1 | TRBV11-2 | few | TRBD1 | TGTGCCAGCAGACTGGACAGGGGGCTGAACAATGAGCAGTTCTTC | CASRLDRGLNNEQFF
TRBJ1-3 | TRBV20-1 | few | NA | TGCAGTGCTAGTTCTCGGGGGGCGGGAAACACCATATATTTT | CSASSRGAGNTIYF
TRBJ2-7 | TRBV27 | NA | NA | TGTGCCAGCAGTTCGCACGGACTCGAAACCTACGAGCAGTACTTC | CASSSHGLETYEQYF
TRBJ2-3 | TRBV5-6 | once | NA | TGTGCCAGCAGCTTCAGGCGCACAGATACGCAGTATTTT | CASSFRRTDTQYF
TRBJ2-3 | TRBV24-1 | few | NA | TGTGCCACCAGTGATTTTAGGCCCACAGATACGCAGTATTTT | CATSDFRPTDTQYF
TRBJ2-7 | TRBV4-1 | NA | TRBD2 | TGCGCCAGCAGTCTACTAGCGGTGGCCTACGAGCAGTACTTC | CASSLLAVAYEQYF
TRBJ2-7 | TRBV4-2 | NA | TRBD2 | TGTGCCAGCAGCCAAGATCCTAGCGGTCCCTACGAGCAGTACTTC | CASSQDPSGPYEQYF
TRBJ2-5 | TRBV29-1 | NA | NA | TGCAGCGCCAACGTAGGGGTAGGGGAGACCCAGTACTTC | CSANVGVGETQYF
TRBJ2-7 | TRBV18 | NA | NA | NA | CASSQTSVYFCAISAPGNYEQYF
TRBJ2-2 | TRBV14 | once | NA | TGTGCCAGCAGCCAAGTGGTCGGGGAGCTGTTTTTT | CASSQVVGELFF
TRBJ2-2 | TRBV6-5 | NA | TRBD1 | TGTGCCAGCAGTTACGAGGCAGGGGGCACCGGGGAGCTGTTTTTT | CASSYEAGGTGELFF
TRBJ2-7 | TRBV28 | NA | NA | TGTGCCAGCAGTTCTATAGGAGGGGGGCAGGAGCAGTACTTC | CASSSIGGGQEQYF
TRBJ1-6 | TRBV7-2 | few | TRBD1 | TGTGCCAGCAGCTTAGCTAGGGGGCGTGATTCACCCCTCCACTTT | CASSLARGRDSPLHF
TRBJ2-5 | TRBV7-6 | NA | TRBD2 | TGTGCCAGCACCCCCCCGCGTCTAGCGGGAGTCCAAGAGACCCAGTACTTC | CASTPPRLAGVQETQYF
TRBJ2-2 | TRBV6-1 | once | TRBD2 | TGTGCCAGCAACCTAGCGGGAATCACCGGGGAGCTGTTTTTT | CASNLAGITGELFF
TRBJ1-5 | TRBV20-1 | few | NA | TGCAGTGCTTCTCCAACTAGCAATCAGCCCCAGCATTTT | CSASPTSNQPQHF
TRBJ2-1 | TRBV7-2 | NA | NA | TGTGCCAGCAGCCTACTTAACGGGGTGGGGAATGAGCAGTTCTTC | CASSLLNGVGNEQFF
TRBJ2-7 | TRBV10-3 | NA | NA | TGTGCCATCAGTGAAGGTGGGGGAACGGGCGAGCAGTACTTC | CAISEGGGTGEQYF
TRBJ2-7 | TRBV27 | few | TRBD2 | TGTGCCAGCAGTTTTAGCGGGAGTTTCTACGAGCAGTACTTC | CASSFSGSFYEQYF
TRBJ2-3 | TRBV28 | NA | NA | TGTGCCAGCAGTTTAAGTTTGGGGCGAGGCACAGATACGCAGTATTTT | CASSLSLGRGTDTQYF
TRBJ1-2 | TRBV27 | NA | NA | TGTGCCAGCAGACAGGGTGGTCACGGCTACACCTTC | CASRQGGHGYTF
TRBJ2-1 | TRBV11-2 | NA | TRBD2 | TGTGCCAGCAGCCCCATAGCGGGAGGGTACAATGAGCAGTTCTTC | CASSPIAGGYNEQFF
TRBJ1-1 | TRBV28 | few | TRBD1 | TGTGCCAGCGGGGACAGGCTTGGGGACACTGAAGCTTTCTTT | CASGDRLGDTEAFF
TRBJ2-1 | TRBV7-3 | NA | NA | TGTGCCAGCAGCCCAGGAGGGGGGGGCAATGAGCAGTTCTTC | CASSPGGGGNEQFF
TRBJ1-1 | TRBV29-1 | NA | NA | TGCAGCGTTGCGGTGGATGGGCCTGAAGCTTTCTTT | CSVAVDGPEAFF
TRBJ2-3 | TRBV6-4 | few | TRBD2 | TGTGCCAGCAGTGCAGCGGGAGGAAGGGATACGCAGTATTTT | CASSAAGGRDTQYF